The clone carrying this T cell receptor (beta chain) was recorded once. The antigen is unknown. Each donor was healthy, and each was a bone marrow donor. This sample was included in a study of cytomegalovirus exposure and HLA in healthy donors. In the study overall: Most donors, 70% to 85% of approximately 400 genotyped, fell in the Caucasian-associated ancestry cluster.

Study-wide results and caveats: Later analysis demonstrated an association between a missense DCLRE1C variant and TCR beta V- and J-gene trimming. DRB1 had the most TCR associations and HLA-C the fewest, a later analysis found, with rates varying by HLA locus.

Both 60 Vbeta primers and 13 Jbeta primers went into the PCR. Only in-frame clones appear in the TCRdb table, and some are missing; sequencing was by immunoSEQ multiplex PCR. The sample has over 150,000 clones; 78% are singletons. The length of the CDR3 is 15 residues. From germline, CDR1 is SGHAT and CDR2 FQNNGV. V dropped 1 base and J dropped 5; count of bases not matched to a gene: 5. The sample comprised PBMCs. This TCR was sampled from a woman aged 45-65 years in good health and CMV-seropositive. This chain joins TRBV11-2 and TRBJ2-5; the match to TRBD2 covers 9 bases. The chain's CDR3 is CASSLGAGGRETQYF. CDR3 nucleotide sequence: TGTGCCAGCAGCTTAGGAGCGGGGGGACGGGAGACCCAGTACTTC.